These 22 T cell receptor beta chains came from one sample sequenced in a study of T cells in Graves' hyperthyroidism and ophthalmopathy. Authors of the study amplified TCR beta CDR3 regions from RNA transcripts. The study used the HTBI primer set for a first-round RT-PCR of the TCR CDR3. One entry per CDR3 protein results from TCRdb running MiXCR on the multiplex PCR reads. The sample has roughly 700,000 distinct CDR3 sequences, 35% seen once. The sample was blood. Every receptor here comes from a woman in her thirties or forties with Graves' hyperthyroidism.

This clonotype was observed many times. The chain uses TRBV10-3 and TRBJ1-1; 11 bases are a match to TRBD1. V was clipped by 10 bases and J by 6 bases; unmatched bases: 16. CDR1 ENHRY and CDR2 SYGVKD come from the germline V gene. CDR3 length: 16 amino acids. Written as DNA, the CDR3 is TGTGCCACGAGACCGGGACAGGGGGTAAGGGGGGCTGAAGCTTTCTTT. This translates into CATRPGQGVRGAEAFF.

This rearrangement joins TRBV19 to TRBJ1-3, with a possible D match to TRBD1 (6 bases). This CDR3 spans 15 amino acids. Germline V gene sequence: CDR1 LNHDA, CDR2 SQIVND (reference sequence). The V end was cut by 5 bases, the J end by 3 bases, with 14 bases between. The CDR3 region has the DNA TGTGCCAGTAGTCGACGGGGGGCCGGTGGAAACACCATATATTTT. Protein: CASSRRGAGGNTIYF.

The chain combines TRBV3-1 with TRBJ2-6; D unresolved. From germline, CDR1 is LGHDT and CDR2 YNNKEL (reference sequence). The CDR3 is made up of 15 amino acids. The germline V and J ends were trimmed by 0 bases and 4 bases, with 7 bases remaining between them. The chain's CDR3 is CASSQDLPGANVLTF. The CDR3 nucleotides read TGTGCCAGCAGCCAAGATCTTCCCGGGGCCAACGTCCTGACTTTC.

This clonotype was seen a single time. This chain uses TRBV5-1 with TRBJ2-3; TRBD2 matches at 12 bases. Germline assignment: CDR1 SGHRS and CDR2 YFSETQ. The CDR3 spans 16 residues. V lost 5 bases, J lost 5 bases, and 9 bases stayed unmatched. Here the CDR3 reads CASSPLAGGLRDTQYF. The CDR3 region has the DNA TGCGCCAGCAGTCCACTAGCGGGGGGCTTGCGAGATACGCAGTATTTT.

This clonotype was counted ten times or more. The chain couples TRBV11-2 to TRBJ2-7; no clear D. V was trimmed by 3 bases and J by 6 bases, leaving 12 bases between them. Germline CDR1 and CDR2: SGHAT and FQNNGV. The CDR3 sequence is 13 residues long. Here the CDR3 reads CASSFQRASEQYF. The CDR3 nucleotides read TGTGCCAGCAGCTTTCAACGGGCGAGCGAGCAGTACTTC.

V gene TRBV19 combines with J gene TRBJ1-1; no clear D. In germline, CDR1 is LNHDA, CDR2 SQIVND (reference sequence). V was pared by 6 bases and J by 6 bases, with 14 bases between. The length of the CDR3 is 13 residues. The chain's CDR3 is CASRRRPESEAFF. CDR3 DNA: TGTGCCAGTAGAAGACGGCCGGAATCTGAAGCTTTCTTT.

V and J are TRBV12-3 or TRBV12-4 and TRBJ2-1; 8 nucleotides match TRBD2. With 1 base clipped from V and 10 bases from J, the junction kept 0 bases outside the gene matches. The CDR3 has 12 amino acids. The CDR3 reads CASSLGTSEQFF. Written as DNA, the CDR3 is TGTGCCAGCAGTTTAGGGACTAGCGAGCAGTTCTTC.

This clonotype was observed many times. The junction departs from germline at one end; a sequencing error may be responsible. The rearrangement joins TRBV10-2 to TRBJ1-1, with D unresolved. The CDR3 spans 11 residues. Looked up from germline, CDR1 is WSHSY and CDR2 is SAAADI. CDR3 nucleotides: TGTGCCAGTAGGCTGGGCACTGAAGCTTTCTTT. This codes for CASRLGTEAFF.

This rearrangement joins TRBV29-1 to TRBJ2-7, with 9 bases that match TRBD1. Germline values: CDR1 SQVTM, CDR2 ANQGSEA. This CDR3 spans 14 amino acids. The V segment lost 1 base and the J segment 1 base; nucleotides outside the gene matches: 2. The CDR3 is CSVEGTGDSYEQYF. The CDR3 nucleotides read TGCAGCGTTGAAGGGACAGGGGATTCCTACGAGCAGTACTTC.

The genes are TRBV6-5 and TRBJ1-2, with D hard to call. Trimming stripped 0 bases from V and 8 bases from J, with 13 bases between. CDR3 length: 14 amino acids. Germline CDR1 MNHEY, CDR2 SVGAGI. The CDR3 bases are TGTGCCAGCAGTTACTCGAGGCGGAATCCGGGCTACACCTTC. This translates into CASSYSRRNPGYTF.

The V call is TRBV6-6, the J call TRBJ1-3; D not certain. Trimming took 6 bases from V and 0 from J, leaving 9 bases between them. The CDR3 consists of 14 residues. The germline gives CDR1 MNHNY, CDR2 SVGAGI (reference sequence). CDR3 coding DNA: TGTGCCAGCAGAATTAACAGCTCTGGAAACACCATATATTTT. As protein: CASRINSSGNTIYF.

This clonotype was seen only a few times. The rearrangement links TRBV5-1 to TRBJ2-2; possibly TRBD1 for D (6 bases). The CDR3 is 15 residues long. Trimming shortened V by 0 bases and J by 2 bases, and 8 bases separated the two germline ends. The germline CDR1 and CDR2 sequences are SGHRS and YFSETQ. The CDR3 bases are TGCGCCAGCAGCTTGGCAGGGGTCAACACCGGGGAGCTGTTTTTT. Its translation: CASSLAGVNTGELFF.

This clonotype was picked up a small number of times. The chain combines TRBV7-9 with TRBJ1-2, with 7 nucleotides matching TRBD1. Germline trimming cut 8 bases from V and 6 bases from J; bases unmatched to any gene: 24. The CDR3 is made up of 18 amino acids. The germline CDR1 and CDR2 sequences are SEHNR and FQNEAQ (reference sequence). CDR3 protein: CASRAWTLGQAVQNGYTF. CDR3 DNA: TGTGCCAGCCGAGCTTGGACCCTTGGACAGGCCGTCCAGAATGGCTACACCTTC.

The chain links TRBV19 to TRBJ2-7; D may match TRBD1 or TRBD2 (5 bases each). V was cut by 3 bases and J by 6 bases, with 24 bases left in between. The CDR3 is 17 amino acids. Germline V lookup: CDR1 LNHDA, CDR2 SQIVND (reference sequence). The CDR3, as DNA: TGTGCCAGTAGTATCGTTAAAGGCAGGGCTTATGGGGGCGAGCAGTACTTC. It translates to CASSIVKGRAYGGEQYF.

The chain uses TRBV2 and TRBJ1-4, with D possibly being TRBD1 (5 bases). V was shortened by 6 bases and J by 15 bases, with 20 bases between the two germline ends. The CDR3 runs to 13 residues. The germline CDR1 and CDR2 sequences are SNHLY and FYNNEI. The CDR3 protein is CASRERGAGLVFF. The CDR3 DNA reads as TGTGCCAGCAGAGAGAGGGGAGCGGGGTTGGTGTTTTTT.

This clonotype has ten or more counts. V gene TRBV7-2 combines with J gene TRBJ1-1; tentatively, D is TRBD1 (5 bases). V lost 0 bases, J lost 4 bases, and 12 bases lay in between. Germline-derived CDR1 and CDR2 are SGHTA and FQGNSA. This CDR3 contains 15 residues. CDR3 sequence (DNA): TGTGCCAGCAGCTTAGCCATGGGGGAGGGCACTGAAGCTTTCTTT. The encoded protein is CASSLAMGEGTEAFF.

V gene TRBV28 combines with J gene TRBJ2-7; the match to TRBD2 covers 9 bases. Germline V gene lookup returns CDR1 MDHEN and CDR2 SYDVKM. The CDR3 is 17 residues long. J was trimmed by 3 bases and V by 1 base; bases with no gene match: 10. CDR3 sequence reads: CASSLYAGVAGVYEQYF. DNA for the CDR3: TGTGCCAGCAGTTTATATGCCGGGGTAGCGGGAGTCTACGAGCAGTACTTC.

The count of this clonotype is one. This may stem from a read error, because a much larger clone lies one nucleotide away. The chain employs TRBV10-3 and TRBJ1-5; D possibly corresponds to TRBD1 (5 bases). This CDR3 has 12 amino acids. The germline gives CDR1 ENHRY, CDR2 SYGVKD. This CDR3 reads CAISPRGRPHDF. CDR3 nucleotides: TGTGCCATCAGCCCACGGGGACGGCCACACGATTTT.

The chain is built from TRBV7-9 and TRBJ2-3; D gene unclear. Deletions cut 5 bases from V and 5 bases from J, with 8 bases between. Germline V gives CDR1 SEHNR, CDR2 FQNEAQ (reference sequence). This CDR3 region has 12 residues. CDR3 in amino acids: CASSEGLDTQYF. DNA of the CDR3: TGTGCCAGCAGCGAAGGGCTAGATACGCAGTATTTT.

This clonotype was seen only a few times. Germline is not matched at one junction end, which may reflect a read error. The chain recombines TRBV7-9 with TRBJ1-1; D not certain. Germline V gives CDR1 SEHNR, CDR2 FQNEAQ (reference sequence). The CDR3 length is 14 residues. The CDR3 loop is CASSQSAYLDEAFF. CDR3 in DNA: TGCGCCAGCAGCCAGTCCGCATATCTGGATGAAGCTTTCTTT.

Concerning this clonotype itself: A much larger clone is a single base away; this may be a read error. The rearrangement uses TRBV10-3 and TRBJ1-2, with D unclear. V was trimmed by 5 bases and J by 3 bases, leaving 10 bases between them. This CDR3 comprises 13 residues. CDR1 ENHRY and CDR2 SYGVKD come from the germline V gene. The CDR3, as DNA: TGTGCCATCAGTTTCGCGGCAGACTATGGCTACACCTTC. Its translation: CAISFAADYGYTF.

This clonotype was counted a few times. The chain has TRBV7-9 and TRBJ1-4; unclear D gene. Germline V lookup: CDR1 SEHNR, CDR2 FQNEAQ (reference sequence). V was cut by 5 bases and J by 8 bases, with 18 bases left in between. CDR3 size: 15 residues. The CDR3 loop is CASSPNRKPDEKLFF. The CDR3, as DNA: TGTGCCAGCAGCCCGAACAGAAAACCAGACGAAAAACTGTTTTTT.